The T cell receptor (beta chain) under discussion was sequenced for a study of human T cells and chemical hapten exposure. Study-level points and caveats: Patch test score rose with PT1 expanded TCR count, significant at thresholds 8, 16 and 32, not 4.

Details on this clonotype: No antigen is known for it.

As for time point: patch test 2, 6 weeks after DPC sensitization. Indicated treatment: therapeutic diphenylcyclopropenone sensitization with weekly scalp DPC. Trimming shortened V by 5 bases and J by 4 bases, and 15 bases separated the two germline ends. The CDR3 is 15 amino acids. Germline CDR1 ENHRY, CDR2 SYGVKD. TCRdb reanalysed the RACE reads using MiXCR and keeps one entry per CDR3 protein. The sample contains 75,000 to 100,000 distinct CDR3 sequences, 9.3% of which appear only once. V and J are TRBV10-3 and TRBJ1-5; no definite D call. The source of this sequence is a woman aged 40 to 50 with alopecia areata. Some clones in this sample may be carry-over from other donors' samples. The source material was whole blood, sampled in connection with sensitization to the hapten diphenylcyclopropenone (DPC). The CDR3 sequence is CAISRGIGSNQPQHF. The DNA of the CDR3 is TGTGCCATCAGTCGAGGGATAGGTAGTAATCAGCCCCAGCATTTT.